Below, 27 T cell receptor beta chains from the same sample are listed, as sequenced in a study of blood T cell repertoires in COVID-19. Sequencing was performed with immunoSEQ multiplex PCR; in TCRdb, only in-frame clones are kept and a portion is missing. The sample shows 110,000 to 150,000 clones, 84% of them seen only once. The sequenced sample consisted of peripheral blood. These receptors were taken from a human donor in a cohort sampled during active COVID-19.

The chain carries TRBV9 and TRBJ2-1; D is undetermined. V lost 4 bases and J lost 1, with 9 bases in between. CDR3 length equals 14 residues. Germline V gene data show CDR1 as SGDLS and CDR2 as YYNGEE. CDR3 amino acids: CASSPSPSYNEQFF. In nucleotides, the CDR3 is TGTGCCAGCAGCCCCAGTCCTTCCTACAATGAGCAGTTCTTC.

The genes are TRBV19 and TRBJ2-7, with D unclear. The V and J ends lost 3 bases and 0 bases respectively, with 9 bases between them. The germline V gene has CDR1 LNHDA and CDR2 SQIVND (reference sequence). There are 14 residues in the CDR3. In nucleotides, the CDR3 is TGTGCCAGTAGTATGGCGGTGACCTCCTACGAGCAGTACTTC. Its translation is CASSMAVTSYEQYF.

The chain joins TRBV6-5 to TRBJ2-7; the D gene is possibly TRBD1 (5 bases). The CDR3 runs 13 residues. V was shortened by 6 bases and J by 6 bases, with 15 bases between the two germline ends. Germline V lookup: CDR1 MNHEY, CDR2 SVGAGI. CDR3 bases: TGTGCCAGCAGGGGTGGGGCCTCGCGCGAGCAGTACGTC. Its translation: CASRGGASREQYV.

This clone was seen only once. The chain employs TRBV7-2 and TRBJ2-3, with 8 bases fitting TRBD1. The CDR3 is 14 residues long. V trimming: 5 bases; J trimming: 8 bases; junction bases outside the gene matches: 9. Looked up from germline, CDR1 is SGHTA and CDR2 is FQGNSA. This CDR3 reads CASSHGQGAGTQYF. CDR3 DNA sequence: TGTGCCAGCAGCCACGGGCAGGGGGCTGGTACGCAGTATTTT. The whole variable domain, remainder taken from reference TRBV7-2 and TRBJ2-3, is GAGVSQSPSNKVTEKGKDVELRCDPISGHTALYWYRQSLGQGLEFLIYFQGNSAPDKSGLPSDRFSAERTGGSVSTLTIQRTQQEDSAVYLCASSHGQGAGTQYFGPGTRLTVL.

This clone has a count of ten or more. The V call is TRBV5-1, the J call TRBJ2-1; 8 positions agree with TRBD1. V lost 4 bases to trimming and J lost 4 bases; unmatched junction nucleotides: 13. Per the germline V gene, CDR1 is SGHRS and CDR2 is YFSETQ. The CDR3 covers 17 residues. The DNA of the CDR3 is TGCGCCAGCAGCGAAGGACAGGGTAGCCTAACTTACAATGAGCAGTTCTTC. Residues: CASSEGQGSLTYNEQFF. The full variable domain, its missing parts supplied by reference TRBV5-1 and TRBJ2-1, is KAGVTQTPRYLIKTRGQQVTLSCSPISGHRSVSWYQQTPGQGLQFLFEYFSETQRNKGNFPGRFSGRQFSNSRSEMNVSTLELGDSALYLCASSEGQGSLTYNEQFFGPGTRLTVL.

V gene TRBV7-3 combines with J gene TRBJ2-5; the D gene is possibly TRBD1 (6 bases). Germline-derived CDR1 and CDR2 are SGHTA and FQGTGA. The CDR3 is 14 residues long. Trimming cost V 3 bases and J 2 bases, with 10 bases left between them. The CDR3 protein is CASSFLGQQETQYF. Written as DNA, the CDR3 is TGTGCCAGCAGCTTCCTTGGACAGCAAGAGACCCAGTACTTC.

This chain's CDR3 is CASSQGTSPSTDTQYF. CDR3 coding DNA: TGTGCCAGCAGCCAAGGGACTTCTCCTAGCACAGATACGCAGTATTTT. The gene calls are TRBV3-1 (or the pseudogene TRBV3-2) and TRBJ2-3, with a tentative D call TRBD2 (5 bases). Germline V gene lookup returns CDR1 LGHDT and CDR2 YNNKEL (reference sequence). The CDR3 extends over 16 amino acids. V was pared by 1 base and J by 0 bases, with 11 bases between.

The chain recombines TRBV7-2 with TRBJ2-5; D is ambiguous. The V gene's germline CDR1 is SGHTA and CDR2 FQGNSA. The V gene lost 1 base and the J gene lost 5 bases, with 17 bases spanning the gap. CDR3 length equals 16 residues. The DNA for the CDR3 is TGTGCCAGCAGCTTAGAACCAGCGAGATTGACGGAGACCCAGTACTTC. Its translation is CASSLEPARLTETQYF. The full variable domain, with the rest looked up from reference TRBV7-2 and TRBJ2-5, is GAGVSQSPSNKVTEKGKDVELRCDPISGHTALYWYRQSLGQGLEFLIYFQGNSAPDKSGLPSDRFSAERTGGSVSTLTIQRTQQEDSAVYLCASSLEPARLTETQYFGPGTRLLVL.

The chain links TRBV12-3 or TRBV12-4 to TRBJ2-5, with D possibly TRBD2 on 6 matching bases. CDR3 length: 13 residues. V lost 6 bases and J lost 1, with 9 bases in between. The DNA of the CDR3 is TGTGCCAGCAGCGGGAGAAGCCAAGAGACCCAGTACTTC. It encodes CASSGRSQETQYF.

The gene calls are TRBV11-3 and TRBJ2-1; D is undetermined. The CDR3 totals 12 residues. Germline V gene data show CDR1 as SGHNT and CDR2 as YENEEA. V lost 3 bases to trimming and J lost 8 bases, with 8 bases between them. The CDR3 DNA reads as TGTGCCAGCAGCTTTACTGGTTATGAGCAGTTCTTC. It codes for CASSFTGYEQFF.

This rearrangement joins TRBV7-9 to TRBJ2-2; no clear D gene. The germline gives CDR1 SEHNR, CDR2 FQNEAQ (reference sequence). V was cut by 5 bases and J by 2 bases, with 3 bases left in between. CDR3 length: 12 residues. For the CDR3, the DNA is TGTGCCAGCAGCCATAACACCGGGGAGCTGTTTTTT. As protein: CASSHNTGELFF.

CDR3 amino acids: CASSQRTPGGGELFF. In nucleotides, the CDR3 is TGTGCCAGCAGCCAAAGGACTCCGGGAGGCGGGGAGCTGTTTTTT. The V gene is TRBV3-1 (or the pseudogene TRBV3-2), the J gene TRBJ2-2, with 7 bases that match TRBD2. Germline CDR1 is LGHDT and CDR2 is YNNKEL (reference sequence). The CDR3 is made up of 15 amino acids. The V segment lost 2 bases and the J segment 7 bases; nucleotides outside the gene matches: 7.

The chain employs TRBV12-3 or TRBV12-4 and TRBJ1-3; 7 positions agree with TRBD1. With 6 bases clipped from V and 7 bases from J, the junction kept 3 bases outside the gene matches. There are 12 residues in the CDR3. In DNA, the CDR3 is TGTGCCAGCAGGACAGGGCGGAACACCATATATTTT. Translated, it gives CASRTGRNTIYF.

The chain joins TRBV6-5 to TRBJ2-7, with D perhaps TRBD2 (5 bases). V was trimmed by 6 bases and J by 5 bases, leaving 14 bases between them. The germline V gene encodes CDR1 MNHEY and CDR2 SVGAGI. This CDR3 region has 13 residues. DNA for the CDR3: TGTGCCAGCAGGAACGGACTTTCCCACGAGCAGTACGTC. Its protein is CASRNGLSHEQYV.

Only one count was recorded for this clone. The V call is TRBV9, the J call TRBJ2-3; 7 bases align to TRBD2. The CDR3 is made up of 15 amino acids. CDR1 is SGDLS, CDR2 YYNGEE, per germline. V dropped 4 bases and J dropped 1; count of bases not matched to a gene: 6. The DNA of the CDR3 is TGTGCCAGCAGCCTTTCCAGCGGGGGCACAGATACGCAGTATTTT. Translation: CASSLSSGGTDTQYF. The variable domain in full, with the rest retrieved from reference TRBV9 and TRBJ2-3, is DSGVTQTPKHLITATGQRVTLRCSPRSGDLSVYWYQQSLDQGLQFLIQYYNGEERAKGNILERFSAQQFPDLHSELNLSSLELGDSALYFCASSLSSGGTDTQYFGPGTRLTVL.

The chain is built from TRBV10-3 and TRBJ1-1; a possible D gene is TRBD1 (6 bases). There are 14 residues in the CDR3. V dropped 3 bases and J dropped 3 bases, with 11 bases sitting between them. Germline values: CDR1 ENHRY, CDR2 SYGVKD. CDR3 region: CAISDRGTDTEAFF. The DNA for the CDR3 is TGTGCCATCAGTGACAGGGGAACGGACACTGAAGCTTTCTTT.

CDR3 DNA sequence: TGTGCCAGCAGTAAAACCGGGACAGGGAGATCACCCCTCCACTTT. The encoded protein is CASSKTGTGRSPLHF. This chain joins TRBV6-5 and TRBJ1-6; TRBD1 aligns across 9 bases. CDR3 size: 15 residues. After removal of 5 bases from V and 10 bases from J, the junction contained 9 bases not matched to a gene. Germline-derived CDR1 and CDR2 are MNHEY and SVGAGI.

The chain couples TRBV19 to TRBJ1-5, with TRBD1 matching over 8 bases. CDR1 is LNHDA, CDR2 SQIVND, per germline (reference sequence). CDR3 length: 15 residues. With V trimmed by 5 bases and J by 1 base, 4 bases remained unmatched. This chain's CDR3 is CASSLQGASNQPQHF. The CDR3 nucleotides read TGTGCCAGTAGTCTCCAGGGGGCGAGCAATCAGCCCCAGCATTTT.

This clone was counted only a few times. This sequence joins TRBV7-6 and TRBJ2-2; TRBD1 matches 8 bases. This CDR3 has 16 amino acids. V dropped 5 bases and J dropped 4; count of bases not matched to a gene: 9. In germline, CDR1 is SGHVS, CDR2 FNYEAQ. CDR3 residues: CASSPGQGRSTGELFF. The DNA of the CDR3 is TGTGCCAGCAGCCCTGGACAGGGTCGTTCCACCGGGGAGCTGTTTTTT.

The rearrangement uses TRBV2 and TRBJ2-5; TRBD2 matches at 7 bases. From germline, CDR1 is SNHLY and CDR2 FYNNEI. J lost 3 bases, V lost 7 bases, and 8 bases had no gene match. This CDR3 is built from 14 residues. CDR3 sequence (DNA): TGTGCCAGCACCCGTAGCGGGTCCGAAGAGACCCAGTACTTC. The encoded protein is CASTRSGSEETQYF.

This chain links TRBV7-3 with TRBJ1-1, with no clear D. The germline gives CDR1 SGHTA, CDR2 FQGTGA. The CDR3 is made up of 13 amino acids. V was trimmed by 4 bases and J by 1 base, leaving 7 bases between them. DNA for the CDR3: TGTGCCAGCAGCTCCAATTGGAACACTGAAGCTTTCTTT. The encoded protein is CASSSNWNTEAFF. The variable domain in full, completed from reference TRBV7-3 and TRBJ1-1, reads GAGVSQTPSNKVTEKGKYVELRCDPISGHTALYWYRQSLGQGPEFLIYFQGTGAADDSGLPNDRFFAVRPEGSVSTLKIQRTERGDSAVYLCASSSNWNTEAFFGQGTRLTVV.

This chain links TRBV20-1 with TRBJ1-6; TRBD1 matches 7 bases. The CDR3 loop spans 15 amino acids. Per germline, CDR1 DFQATT and CDR2 SNEGSKA (reference sequence). V lost 3 bases, J lost 6 bases, and 8 bases stayed unmatched. DNA of the CDR3: TGCAGTGCTAGTCTTGTCGGACAGGTTAATTCACCCCTCCACTTT. This gives the protein CSASLVGQVNSPLHF.

The chain recombines TRBV7-8 with TRBJ2-5; 11 nucleotides agree with TRBD2. The CDR3 covers 17 residues. Germline loops: CDR1 SGHVS, CDR2 FQNEAQ. Trimming cost V 4 bases and J 6 bases; bases outside gene matches: 13. Written as DNA, the CDR3 is TGTGCCAGCAGCTCGCTCCCCCCTACTAGCGGGAGTAAGACCCAGTACTTC. Protein: CASSSLPPTSGSKTQYF.

The chain employs TRBV19 and TRBJ2-2; possible D gene TRBD1, 5 bases. Trimming removed 11 bases from V and 4 bases from J, with 14 bases in between. Germline V gene lookup returns CDR1 LNHDA and CDR2 SQIVND (reference sequence). The CDR3 length is 13 residues. CDR3: CASRQGGTGELFF. The DNA for the CDR3 is TGTGCCTCCCGGCAGGGTGGCACCGGGGAGCTGTTTTTT.

This clone was seen just once. V and J are TRBV19 and TRBJ2-2; D perhaps matches TRBD1 (5 bases). This CDR3 comprises 16 residues. Between the trimmed V and J ends, which lost 6 bases and 0 bases, there was a span of 14 bases. Germline V gives CDR1 LNHDA, CDR2 SQIVND (reference sequence). Here the CDR3 DNA reads TGTGCCAGTAGGGTAGCAGGGATCGCGAACACCGGGGAGCTGTTTTTT. Amino acids: CASRVAGIANTGELFF.

This sequence joins TRBV19 and TRBJ1-5; no reliable D call. Trimming cost V 7 bases and J 2 bases, with 12 bases left between them. Germline CDR1 and CDR2: LNHDA and SQIVND (reference sequence). The CDR3 sequence is 14 residues long. CDR3 amino acids: CASTGMGGNQPQHF. In DNA, the CDR3 is TGTGCCAGTACGGGGATGGGTGGCAATCAGCCCCAGCATTTT. Complete variable domain (other parts from reference TRBV19 and TRBJ1-5): DGGITQSPKYLFRKEGQNVTLSCEQNLNHDAMYWYRQDPGQGLRLIYYSQIVNDFQKGDIAEGYSVSREKKESFPLTVTSAQKNPTAFYLCASTGMGGNQPQHFGDGTRLSIL.

The CDR3 is CATSRDSGQGSSYTF. In DNA form, the CDR3 reads TGTGCCACCAGCAGAGATTCAGGACAGGGTTCGTCTTACACCTTC. The chain combines TRBV15 with TRBJ1-2; TRBD1 aligns across 8 bases. There are 15 residues in the CDR3. J lost 11 bases, V lost 0 bases, and 11 bases had no gene match. In germline, CDR1 is LNHNV, CDR2 YYDKDF (reference sequence).